One sample yielded the 25 T cell receptor beta chains listed below, sequenced in a study of T cell repertoires in cytomegalovirus infection. TCRdb re-called the reads through MiXCR, storing one row per CDR3 protein. The table lists a few hundred thousand distinct CDR3 sequences, roughly 42% of them singletons. These receptors have no known antigen. The material was cultured PBMCs, obtained from culture after CMV antigen stimulation. All receptors come from a human donor in good health (CMV status not recorded). Some clones in this sample may be carry-over from other donors' samples.

The chain is built from TRBV27 and TRBJ1-6; D gene ambiguous. Between the trimmed V and J ends, which lost 7 bases and 3 bases, there was a span of 13 bases. Germline V lookup: CDR1 MNHEY, CDR2 SMNVEV (reference sequence). This CDR3 spans 15 amino acids. The CDR3 bases are TGTGCCAGCACCGCAAACGGAGGCTATAATTCACCCCTCCACTTT. Translation gives CASTANGGYNSPLHF.

The V call is TRBV2, the J call TRBJ1-4; perhaps TRBD1 as D (6 bases). The V gene's germline CDR1 is SNHLY and CDR2 FYNNEI. The CDR3 is 14 amino acids. Trimming cost V 4 bases and J 3 bases, with 9 bases left between them. CDR3 amino acids: CASSGGPANEKLFF. The CDR3 DNA follows: TGTGCCAGCAGTGGGGGGCCCGCTAATGAAAAACTGTTTTTT.

The V call is TRBV7-8, the J call TRBJ2-1, with 8 bases lining up with TRBD2. With 6 bases clipped from V and 1 base from J, the junction kept 5 bases outside the gene matches. Looked up from germline, CDR1 is SGHVS and CDR2 is FQNEAQ. The CDR3 runs 15 residues. The CDR3 loop is CASRNTSGSYNEQFF. CDR3 nucleotide sequence: TGTGCCAGCAGAAACACTAGCGGTTCCTACAATGAGCAGTTCTTC.

The table lists this clonotype with a few counts. This chain links TRBV19 with TRBJ1-5, with TRBD1 identical over 10 bases. Germline V gives CDR1 LNHDA, CDR2 SQIVND (reference sequence). This CDR3 is built from 15 residues. V was pared by 7 bases and J by 2 bases, with 5 bases of the junction left unmatched. CDR3 in amino acids: CASIRQGAGNQPQHF. CDR3 sequence (DNA): TGTGCCAGTATCCGACAGGGGGCCGGCAATCAGCCCCAGCATTTT.

As to this clonotype: A read error may account for a junction end that differs from germline. The chain employs TRBV4-3 and TRBJ2-7; 12 nucleotides align to TRBD2. This CDR3 spans 15 amino acids. CDR1 is LGHNA, CDR2 YSLEER, per germline. This CDR3 reads CASTQGLAGSYEQYF. Written as DNA, the CDR3 is TGCGCCAGCACCCAAGGACTAGCGGGGTCCTACGAGCAGTACTTC.

This chain joins TRBV6-1 and TRBJ2-5; the D gene could be TRBD1 or TRBD2 (5 bases each). CDR3 length: 16 residues. CDR1 MNHNS and CDR2 SASEGT come from the germline V gene. Deletions cut 6 bases from V and 2 bases from J, with 19 bases between. DNA of the CDR3: TGTGCCAGCAGCGACAGCTTATTGGGGGTACAAGAGACCCAGTACTTC. Translation gives CASSDSLLGVQETQYF.

The J gene is TRBJ2-5, the V gene TRBV27, with no clear D. The CDR3 runs 11 residues. Germline lookup yields CDR1 MNHEY and CDR2 SMNVEV (reference sequence). Deletions cut 3 bases from V and 4 bases from J, with 3 bases between. Here the CDR3 DNA reads TGTGCCAGCAGTTTCCCAGAGACCCAGTACTTC. Translation gives CASSFPETQYF.

J is TRBJ1-2 and V is TRBV7-9; TRBD1 agrees at 7 bases. The CDR3 extends over 18 amino acids. CDR1 and CDR2 from the germline V gene are SEHNR and FQNEAQ (reference sequence). Trimming at V came to 4 bases and at J to 4 bases, leaving 18 bases not matched to a gene. Written as DNA, the CDR3 is TGTGCCAGCAGCTCGAAGTGGGGTAGGGACAGTGGACCCTATGGCTACACCTTC. Protein: CASSSKWGRDSGPYGYTF.

Only one count was recorded for this clonotype. This chain uses TRBV12-5 with TRBJ2-5, with D possibly TRBD1 on 7 matching bases. This CDR3 comprises 12 residues. In germline, CDR1 is LGHNT, CDR2 FRNRAP. Between the trimmed V and J ends, which lost 4 bases and 5 bases, there was a span of 8 bases. CDR3 bases: TGTGCTAGTGGTTCAGGGGGGGAGACCCAGTACTTC. Translated, it gives CASGSGGETQYF.

The gene calls are TRBV4-1 and TRBJ2-1, with a weak D call TRBD1 (6 bases). This CDR3 is built from 15 residues. The germline CDR1 and CDR2 sequences are MGHRA and YSYEKL. V was cut by 0 bases and J by 6 bases, with 12 bases left in between. The CDR3 DNA reads TGCGCCAGCAGCCAAGATATTGGGGGCGGCAATGAGCAGTTCTTC. Residues: CASSQDIGGGNEQFF.

This clonotype has more than one count but fewer than ten. The rearrangement uses TRBV5-1 and TRBJ1-2; D gene uncertain. Trimming left V 4 bases short and J 2 bases short, with 9 bases between. This CDR3 has 13 residues. Germline-derived CDR1 and CDR2 are SGHRS and YFSETQ. As DNA, the CDR3 is TGCGCCAGCAGCATCATCGGGAACTATGGCTACACCTTC. Translated, it gives CASSIIGNYGYTF.

This clonotype came up a few times. The chain joins TRBV2 to TRBJ1-6; D may be TRBD1 (6 bases). Trimming left V 6 bases short and J 8 bases short, with 8 bases between. There are 12 residues in the CDR3. Germline V lookup: CDR1 SNHLY, CDR2 FYNNEI. CDR3 sequence (DNA): TGTGCCAGCAGGGACAGTTATTCACCCCTCCACTTT. Translated: CASRDSYSPLHF. Based on the CDR3 plus reference TRBV2 and TRBJ1-6, the full variable domain is EPEVTQTPSHQVTQMGQEVILRCVPISNHLYFYWYRQILGQKVEFLVSFYNNEISEKSEIFDDQFSVERPDGSNFTLKIRSTKLEDSAMYFCASRDSYSPLHFGNGTRLTVT.

This clonotype was detected a few times. J is TRBJ2-3 and V is TRBV11-2; tentatively, D is TRBD1 or TRBD2 (5 bases each). This CDR3 contains 15 residues. Germline V CDR1 and CDR2: SGHAT, FQNNGV. Trimming shortened V by 0 bases and J by 2 bases, and 9 bases separated the two germline ends. The CDR3 DNA follows: TGTGCCAGCAGCTTAGATCCGGGGCCCACAGATACGCAGTATTTT. Residues: CASSLDPGPTDTQYF. Complete variable domain (other parts from reference TRBV11-2 and TRBJ2-3): EAGVAQSPRYKIIEKRQSVAFWCNPISGHATLYWYQQILGQGPKLLIQFQNNGVVDDSQLPKDRFSAERLKGVDSTLKIQPAKLEDSAVYLCASSLDPGPTDTQYFGPGTRLTVL.

The rearrangement joins TRBV10-3 to TRBJ2-3, with D maybe TRBD1 (5 bases). V lost 2 bases, J lost 4 bases, and 13 bases lay in between. Per the germline V gene, CDR1 is ENHRY and CDR2 is SYGVKD. The CDR3 has 15 residues. For the CDR3, the DNA is TGTGCCATCAGTGAGATTCTATCCAGGGCAGATACGCAGTATTTT. Its protein is CAISEILSRADTQYF.

A few counts support this clonotype. The rearrangement joins TRBV5-1 to TRBJ2-1, with D possibly TRBD2 on 6 matching bases. Germline CDR1 reads SGHRS; CDR2 reads YFSETQ. This CDR3 is built from 14 residues. CDR3 nucleotide sequence: TGCGCTACTTCGACGGGGGTCCTTAACAATGAGCAGTTCTTC. It is translated as CATSTGVLNNEQFF.

This sequence joins TRBV5-1 and TRBJ2-4; maybe TRBD1 (6 bases). V lost 0 bases to trimming and J lost 8 bases, with 12 bases between them. Per germline, CDR1 SGHRS and CDR2 YFSETQ. CDR3 length: 14 residues. CDR3 nucleotide sequence: TGCGCCAGCAGCTTGGAGGTCGAGGGGGACATTCAGTACTTC. Its protein product is CASSLEVEGDIQYF.

A few counts support this clonotype. The rearrangement joins TRBV7-9 to TRBJ1-2; 8 nucleotides align to TRBD1. Germline assignment: CDR1 SEHNR and CDR2 FQNEAQ (reference sequence). This CDR3 has 15 amino acids. J gave up 5 bases and V 6 bases, and 11 bases lay outside the gene matches. CDR3 sequence (DNA): TGTGCCAGCAGTTTCGGGACAGGACAGGATTATGGCTACACCTTC. Translated: CASSFGTGQDYGYTF.

This clonotype occurred many times. This rearrangement joins TRBV7-2 to TRBJ2-4, with 12 bases identical to TRBD2. This CDR3 is built from 17 residues. Germline-derived CDR1 and CDR2 are SGHTA and FQGNSA. The V gene end was trimmed by 4 bases and the J gene end by 9 bases; junction bases not matched to a gene: 13. The CDR3 DNA is TGTGCCAGCAGCTCCGATCCCGGGACTAGCGGGCTAGGCATTCAGTACTTC. Protein product: CASSSDPGTSGLGIQYF. Full variable domain (rest looked up from reference TRBV7-2 and TRBJ2-4): GAGVSQSPSNKVTEKGKDVELRCDPISGHTALYWYRQSLGQGLEFLIYFQGNSAPDKSGLPSDRFSAERTGGSVSTLTIQRTQQEDSAVYLCASSSDPGTSGLGIQYFGAGTRLSVL.

V is TRBV18 and J is TRBJ2-2, with D tentatively TRBD1 (5 bases). This CDR3 is built from 17 residues. Germline V lookup: CDR1 KGHSH, CDR2 LQKENI. V dropped 4 bases and J dropped 3 bases, with 18 bases sitting between them. CDR3 region: CASSLRQPVVDTGELFF. The CDR3 DNA follows: TGTGCCAGCTCACTACGACAGCCGGTAGTGGACACCGGGGAGCTGTTTTTT.

V gene TRBV4-3 combines with J gene TRBJ2-3; no definite D call. Trimming pared 0 bases from V and 1 base from J, leaving 14 bases between. The CDR3 contains 17 residues. CDR1 LGHNA and CDR2 YSLEER come from the germline V gene. CDR3 residues: CASSQEMERAGTDTQYF. CDR3 coding DNA: TGCGCCAGCAGCCAAGAGATGGAGAGAGCCGGCACAGATACGCAGTATTTT.

CDR3 amino acids: CASSRKTGGETQYF. CDR3 nucleotide sequence: TGTGCCAGCAGCCGAAAGACTGGGGGGGAGACCCAGTACTTC. The chain links TRBV7-2 to TRBJ2-5; D may be TRBD2 (6 bases). With 5 bases removed from V and 5 bases from J, the gap between germline ends came to 15 bases. The germline gives CDR1 SGHTA, CDR2 FQGNSA. This CDR3 is built from 14 residues.

The V call is TRBV11-2, the J call TRBJ2-7; the D gene is possibly TRBD1 (5 bases). The CDR3 extends over 12 amino acids. V lost 2 bases and J 6 bases, leaving 8 bases between the germline ends. Germline loops: CDR1 SGHAT, CDR2 FQNNGV. CDR3 in DNA: TGTGCCAGCAGCTTACAGGGTTCCGAGCAGTACTTC. Protein sequence: CASSLQGSEQYF.

Only a few counts were recorded for this clonotype. The chain employs TRBV6-8 and TRBJ2-7, with D possibly matching TRBD1 (6 bases). Germline-derived CDR1 and CDR2 are MNHGY and SAAAGT. Trimming stripped 5 bases from V and 0 bases from J, with 8 bases between. The CDR3 length is 13 residues. The CDR3 spells CASSRTASYEQYF. As DNA, the CDR3 is TGTGCCAGCAGTAGGACAGCCTCCTACGAGCAGTACTTC.

This clonotype appeared a few times. This chain uses TRBV7-6 with TRBJ2-2; tentatively, D is TRBD1 or TRBD2 (5 bases each). This CDR3 region has 17 residues. Germline V lookup: CDR1 SGHVS, CDR2 FNYEAQ. V lost 5 bases and J lost 5, with 21 bases in between. CDR3 sequence: CASSRGGRGLLTGELFF. The CDR3 nucleotides read TGTGCCAGCAGCCGTGGGGGACGGGGATTGTTGACCGGGGAGCTGTTTTTT.

This clonotype was seen at least ten times. The chain has TRBV7-2 and TRBJ1-6; no reliable D call. The CDR3 extends over 13 amino acids. Germline V gene lookup returns CDR1 SGHTA and CDR2 FQGNSA. Deletions cut 3 bases from V and 7 bases from J, with 7 bases between. CDR3 amino acids: CASSFKRNSPLHF. DNA of the CDR3: TGTGCCAGCAGCTTTAAGAGGAATTCACCCCTCCACTTT.